This T cell receptor (beta chain) was retrieved from a study of cytomegalovirus exposure and HLA in healthy donors. Vbeta (60) and Jbeta (13) primers were used in the PCR. Profiled with immunoSEQ multiplex PCR; TCRdb holds only in-frame clones, not every one. The sample has around 69,000 clones; about 70% are singletons. The junction had 13 bases not matched to a gene; V was cut back by 0 bases and J by 7 bases. CDR3 length: 17 residues. The germline V gene encodes CDR1 SGHDN and CDR2 FVKESK. Findings of the study overall: Cytomegalovirus-associated status was assigned to more than 150 TCR beta chains. Productive status was seen about 90% or about 30% of the time for most TCR beta V segments in an earlier analysis.

This clone was seen only a few times. Its antigen is not identified. The material sequenced was PBMCs. The V and J genes are TRBV14 and TRBJ2-5; 8 bases are a match to TRBD1. The sequence was obtained from a man between 35 and 55 years old in good health and CMV-seropositive. DNA of the CDR3: TGTGCCAGCAGCCAAGAGTCCAGGGGGCGCGGTTTCGGGACCCAGTACTTC. Its protein product is CASSQESRGRGFGTQYF.